This T cell receptor (beta chain) appears in the sequencing data of a study of shared clonotypes between healthy human individuals. Study-wide results and limits: The study found about 5% of naive CD4 clonotypes shared across several donors.

Only in-frame clones appear in the TCRdb table, and some are missing; sequencing was by immunoSEQ multiplex PCR. This repertoire shows millions of clones, about 95% found once; its top ten account for 1% to 1.3%. This CDR3 is built from 13 residues. The germline V and J ends were trimmed by 3 bases and 8 bases, with 13 bases remaining between them. Germline CDR1 reads LNHNV; CDR2 reads YYDKDF (reference sequence). A note on this clone: Its antigen remains unidentified.

It was CD45RO-negative cells, positively selected for CCR7, that made up naive CD8 cells, with terminally differentiated effector memory CD45RA+ cells excluded. The chain employs TRBV15 and TRBJ1-1, with TRBD1 as a possible D gene (6 bases). This receptor was obtained from a man younger than 30 in good health. Material: naive CD8+ T cells sorted from blood. The CDR3 coding sequence is TGTGCCACCAGCAGTCCCACCGGGGGCGAAGCTTTCTTT. Its protein is CATSSPTGGEAFF.